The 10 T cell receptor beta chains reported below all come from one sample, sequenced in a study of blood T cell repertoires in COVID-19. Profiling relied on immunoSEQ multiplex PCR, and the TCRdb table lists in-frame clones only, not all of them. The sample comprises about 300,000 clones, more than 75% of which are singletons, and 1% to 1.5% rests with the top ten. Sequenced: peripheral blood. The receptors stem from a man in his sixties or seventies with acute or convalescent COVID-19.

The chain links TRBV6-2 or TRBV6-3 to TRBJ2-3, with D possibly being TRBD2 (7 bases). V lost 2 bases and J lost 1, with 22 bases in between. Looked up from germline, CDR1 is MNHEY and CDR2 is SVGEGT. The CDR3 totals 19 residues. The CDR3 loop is CASSYTRVGGGGRTDTQYF. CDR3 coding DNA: TGTGCCAGCAGTTACACCAGAGTGGGGGGCGGGGGCCGCACAGATACGCAGTATTTT.

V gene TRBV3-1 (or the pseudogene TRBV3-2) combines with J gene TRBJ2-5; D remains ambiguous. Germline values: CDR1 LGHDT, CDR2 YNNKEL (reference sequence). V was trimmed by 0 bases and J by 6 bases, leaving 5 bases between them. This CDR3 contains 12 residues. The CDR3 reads CASSQEAKTQYF. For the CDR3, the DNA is TGTGCCAGCAGCCAAGAAGCGAAGACCCAGTACTTC.

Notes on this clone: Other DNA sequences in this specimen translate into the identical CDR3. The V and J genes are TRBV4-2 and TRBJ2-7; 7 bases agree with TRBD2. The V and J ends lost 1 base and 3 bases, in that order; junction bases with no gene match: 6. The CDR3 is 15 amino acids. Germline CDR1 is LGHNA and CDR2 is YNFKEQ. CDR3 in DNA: TGTGCCAGCAGCCAAGGCTTAGCGGGTGACTACGAGCAGTACTTC. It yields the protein CASSQGLAGDYEQYF.

The CDR3 region is CASSDPFGHLSGNTIYF. CDR3 in DNA: TGTGCCAGCAGTGACCCCTTTGGACACCTCTCTGGAAACACCATATATTTT. The chain carries TRBV6-4 and TRBJ1-3; possibly TRBD1 for D (5 bases). The germline V and J ends were trimmed by 2 bases and 0 bases, with 14 bases remaining between them. CDR1 is MRHNA, CDR2 SNTAGT, per germline. This CDR3 is built from 17 residues.

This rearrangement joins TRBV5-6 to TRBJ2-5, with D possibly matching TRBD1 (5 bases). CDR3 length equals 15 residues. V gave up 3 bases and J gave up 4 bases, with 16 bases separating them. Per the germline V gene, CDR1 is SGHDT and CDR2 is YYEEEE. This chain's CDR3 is CASSSEYRNIETQYF. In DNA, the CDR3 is TGTGCCAGCAGCTCGGAGTACAGGAATATAGAGACCCAGTACTTC.

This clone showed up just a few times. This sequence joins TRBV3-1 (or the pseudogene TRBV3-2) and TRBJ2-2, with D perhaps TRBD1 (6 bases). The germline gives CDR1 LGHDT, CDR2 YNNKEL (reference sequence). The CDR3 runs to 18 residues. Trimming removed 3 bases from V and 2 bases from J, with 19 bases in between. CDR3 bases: TGTGCCAGCAGCCATAGCAGAGGGCAGGGGATTAACACCGGGGAGCTGTTTTTT. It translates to CASSHSRGQGINTGELFF.

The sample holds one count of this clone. The CDR3 DNA reads TGTGCCAGCAGCTTGGAGCGGGAAAATGAGCAGTTCTTC. This translates into CASSLERENEQFF. The chain uses TRBV7-2 and TRBJ2-1, with TRBD2 matching 7 bases. The V gene's germline CDR1 is SGHTA and CDR2 FQGNSA. The CDR3 is 13 residues long. V gave up 3 bases and J gave up 7 bases; unmatched junction bases: 3. Together with reference TRBV7-2 and TRBJ2-1, the CDR3 gives the full variable domain: GAGVSQSPSNKVTEKGKDVELRCDPISGHTALYWYRQSLGQGLEFLIYFQGNSAPDKSGLPSDRFSAERTGGSVSTLTIQRTQQEDSAVYLCASSLERENEQFFGPGTRLTVL.

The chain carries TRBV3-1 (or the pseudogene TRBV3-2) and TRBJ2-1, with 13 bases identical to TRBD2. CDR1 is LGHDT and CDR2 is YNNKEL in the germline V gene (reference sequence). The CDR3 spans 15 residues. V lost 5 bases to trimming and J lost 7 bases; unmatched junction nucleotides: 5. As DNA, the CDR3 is TGTGCCAGCAGCGCCCCGGGACTAGCGGGGAATGAGCAGTTCTTC. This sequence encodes CASSAPGLAGNEQFF.

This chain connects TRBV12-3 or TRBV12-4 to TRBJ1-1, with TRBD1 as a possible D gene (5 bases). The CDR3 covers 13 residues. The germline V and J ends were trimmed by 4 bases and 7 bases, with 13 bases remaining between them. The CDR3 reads CASSSQGIGEAFF. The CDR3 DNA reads TGTGCCAGCAGTTCCCAGGGAATCGGTGAAGCTTTCTTT.

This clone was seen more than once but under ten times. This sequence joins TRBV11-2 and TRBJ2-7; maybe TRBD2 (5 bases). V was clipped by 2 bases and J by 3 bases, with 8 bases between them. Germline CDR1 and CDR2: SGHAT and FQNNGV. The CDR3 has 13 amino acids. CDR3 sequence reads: CASSLQTSYEQYF. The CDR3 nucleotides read TGTGCCAGCAGCTTACAAACTAGCTACGAGCAGTACTTC.